This T cell receptor beta chain emerged from a study of blood T cell repertoires in COVID-19. Turning to the study itself: PBMCs, B-cell-depleted T cells, or T cells were the source of the cDNA or gDNA that made up the material.

Assay used: immunoSEQ multiplex PCR; TCRdb lists only in-frame clones, some missing. The table shows a few hundred thousand clones, with approximately 89% occurring only once. Clinical history as reported by participants underpinned cohort assignment. V was clipped by 5 bases and J by 2 bases, with 3 bases between them. Germline V gene lookup returns CDR1 SGHVS and CDR2 FNYEAQ. The CDR3 runs 11 residues. This chain uses TRBV7-6 with TRBJ2-5; D not resolved. Input material: PBMCs or T cells enriched from blood (not recorded which). This sequence originates from a woman aged 40 to 50 with acute COVID-19. CDR3 nucleotide sequence: TGTGCCAGCAGCCTTCAAGAGACCCAGTACTTC. Encoded protein: CASSLQETQYF.